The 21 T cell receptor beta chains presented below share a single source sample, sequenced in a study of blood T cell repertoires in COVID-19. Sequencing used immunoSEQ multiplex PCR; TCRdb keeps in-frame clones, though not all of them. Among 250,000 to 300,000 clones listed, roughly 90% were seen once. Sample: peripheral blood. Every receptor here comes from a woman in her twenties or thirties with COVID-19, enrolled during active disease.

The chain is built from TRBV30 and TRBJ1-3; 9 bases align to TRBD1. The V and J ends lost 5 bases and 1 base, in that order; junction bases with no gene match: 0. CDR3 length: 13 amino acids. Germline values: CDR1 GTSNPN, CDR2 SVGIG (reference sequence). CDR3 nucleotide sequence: TGTGCCTGGGGACAGGGGTCTGGAAACACCATATATTTT. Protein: CAWGQGSGNTIYF.

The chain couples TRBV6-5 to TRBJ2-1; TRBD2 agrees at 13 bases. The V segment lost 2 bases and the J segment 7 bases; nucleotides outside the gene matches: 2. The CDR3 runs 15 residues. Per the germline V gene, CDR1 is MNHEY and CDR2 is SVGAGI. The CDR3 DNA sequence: TGTGCCAGCAGTTACGTGGGACTAGCGGGAAATGAGCAGTTCTTC. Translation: CASSYVGLAGNEQFF.

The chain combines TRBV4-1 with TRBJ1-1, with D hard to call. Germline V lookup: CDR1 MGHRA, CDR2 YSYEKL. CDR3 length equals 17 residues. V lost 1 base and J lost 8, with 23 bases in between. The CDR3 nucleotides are TGCGCCAGCAGCCAAGGGCCTAGGAGGATCGGTGTCACAGAAGCTTTCTTT. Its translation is CASSQGPRRIGVTEAFF.

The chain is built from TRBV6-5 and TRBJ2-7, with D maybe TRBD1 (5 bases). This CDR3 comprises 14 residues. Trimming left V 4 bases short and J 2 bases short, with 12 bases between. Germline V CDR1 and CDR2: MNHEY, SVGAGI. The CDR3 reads CASSFSTATYEQYF. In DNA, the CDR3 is TGTGCCAGCAGTTTTTCGACAGCAACCTACGAGCAGTACTTC.

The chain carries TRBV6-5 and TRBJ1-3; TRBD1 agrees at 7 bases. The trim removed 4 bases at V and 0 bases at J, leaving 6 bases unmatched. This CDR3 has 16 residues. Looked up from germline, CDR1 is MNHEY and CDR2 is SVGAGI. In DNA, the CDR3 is TGTGCCAGCAGTTTATCCGGGACAGTCTCTGGAAACACCATATATTTT. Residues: CASSLSGTVSGNTIYF.

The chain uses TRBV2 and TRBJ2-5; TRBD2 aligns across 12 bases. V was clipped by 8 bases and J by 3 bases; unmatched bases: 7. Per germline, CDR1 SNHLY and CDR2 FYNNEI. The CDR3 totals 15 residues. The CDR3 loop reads CASRDLAGGEETQYF. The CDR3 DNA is TGTGCCAGCCGAGATCTAGCGGGAGGGGAAGAGACCCAGTACTTC.

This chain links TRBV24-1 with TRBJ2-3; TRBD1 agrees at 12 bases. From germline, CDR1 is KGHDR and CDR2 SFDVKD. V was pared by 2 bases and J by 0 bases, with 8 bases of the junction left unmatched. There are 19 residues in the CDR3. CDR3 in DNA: TGTGCCACCAGTGATTCCGGGACAGGGGGCTTTTCTAGCACAGATACGCAGTATTTT. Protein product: CATSDSGTGGFSSTDTQYF.

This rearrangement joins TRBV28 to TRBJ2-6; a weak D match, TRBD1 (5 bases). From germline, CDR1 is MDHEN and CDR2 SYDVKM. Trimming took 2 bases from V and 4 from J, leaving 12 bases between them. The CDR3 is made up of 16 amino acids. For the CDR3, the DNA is TGTGCCAGCAGTTTAGGGCAGGGTACCGGGGCCAACGTCCTGACTTTC. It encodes CASSLGQGTGANVLTF.

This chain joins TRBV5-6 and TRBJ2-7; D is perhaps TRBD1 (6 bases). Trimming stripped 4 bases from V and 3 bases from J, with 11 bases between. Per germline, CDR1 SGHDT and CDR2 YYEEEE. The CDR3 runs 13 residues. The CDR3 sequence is CASSPDSRYEQYF. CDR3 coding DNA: TGTGCCAGCAGCCCGGACAGCCGCTACGAGCAGTACTTC.

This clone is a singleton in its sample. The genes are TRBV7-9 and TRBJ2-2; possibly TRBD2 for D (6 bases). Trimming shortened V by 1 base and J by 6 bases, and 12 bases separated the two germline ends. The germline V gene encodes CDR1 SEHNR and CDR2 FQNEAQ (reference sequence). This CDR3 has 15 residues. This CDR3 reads CASSLGTIPSGELFF. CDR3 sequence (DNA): TGTGCCAGCAGCTTAGGGACTATCCCCTCCGGGGAGCTGTTTTTT.

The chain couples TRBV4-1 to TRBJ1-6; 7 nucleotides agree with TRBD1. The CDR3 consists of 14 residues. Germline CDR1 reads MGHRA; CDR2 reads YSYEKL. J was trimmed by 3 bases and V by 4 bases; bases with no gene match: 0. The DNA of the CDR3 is TGCGCCAGCAGCCGGGACAGCTATAATTCACCCCTCCACTTT. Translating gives CASSRDSYNSPLHF.

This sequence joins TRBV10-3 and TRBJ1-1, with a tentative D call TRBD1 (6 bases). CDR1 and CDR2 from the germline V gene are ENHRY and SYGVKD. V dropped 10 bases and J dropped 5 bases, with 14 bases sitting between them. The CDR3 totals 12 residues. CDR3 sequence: CATRSGATEAFF. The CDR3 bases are TGTGCCACCCGGTCAGGGGCGACTGAAGCTTTCTTT.

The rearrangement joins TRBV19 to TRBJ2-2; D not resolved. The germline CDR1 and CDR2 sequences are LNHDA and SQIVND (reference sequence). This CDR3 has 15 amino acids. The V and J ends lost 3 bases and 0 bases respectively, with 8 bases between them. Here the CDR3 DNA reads TGTGCCAGTAGTATTCGGGTGGCGAACACCGGGGAGCTGTTTTTT. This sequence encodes CASSIRVANTGELFF.

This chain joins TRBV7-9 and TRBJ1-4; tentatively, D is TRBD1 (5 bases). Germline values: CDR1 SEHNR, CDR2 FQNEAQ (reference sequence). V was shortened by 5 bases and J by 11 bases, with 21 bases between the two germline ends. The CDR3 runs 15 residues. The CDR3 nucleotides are TGTGCCAGCAGCCCCGGGACTGTCGGTGCAGGGAAACTGTTTTTT. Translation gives CASSPGTVGAGKLFF.

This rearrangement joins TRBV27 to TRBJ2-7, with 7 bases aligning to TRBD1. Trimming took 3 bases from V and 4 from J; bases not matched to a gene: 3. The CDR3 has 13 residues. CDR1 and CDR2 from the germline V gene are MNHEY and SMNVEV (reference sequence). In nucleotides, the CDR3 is TGTGCCAGCAGTTTGGGACAGCTATACGAGCAGTACTTC. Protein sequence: CASSLGQLYEQYF.

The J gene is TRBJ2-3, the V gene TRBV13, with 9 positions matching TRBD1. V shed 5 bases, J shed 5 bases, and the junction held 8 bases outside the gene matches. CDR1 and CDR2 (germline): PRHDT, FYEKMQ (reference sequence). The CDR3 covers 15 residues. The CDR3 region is CASSGGGTGRDTQYF. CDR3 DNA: TGTGCCAGCAGCGGGGGTGGGACAGGGAGAGATACGCAGTATTTT.

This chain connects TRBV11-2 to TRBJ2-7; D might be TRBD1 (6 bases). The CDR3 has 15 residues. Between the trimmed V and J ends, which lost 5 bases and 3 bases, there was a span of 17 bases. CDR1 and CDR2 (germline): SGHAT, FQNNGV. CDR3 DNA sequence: TGTGCCAGCAGCAAATTACCGGGACAAAGCTACGAGCAGTACTTC. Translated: CASSKLPGQSYEQYF.

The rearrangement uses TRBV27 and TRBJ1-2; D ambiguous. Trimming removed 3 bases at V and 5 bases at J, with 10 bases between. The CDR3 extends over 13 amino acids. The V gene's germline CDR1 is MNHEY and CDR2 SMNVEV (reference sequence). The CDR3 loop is CASSFNGVYGYTF. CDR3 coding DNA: TGTGCCAGCAGTTTTAACGGGGTATATGGCTACACCTTC.

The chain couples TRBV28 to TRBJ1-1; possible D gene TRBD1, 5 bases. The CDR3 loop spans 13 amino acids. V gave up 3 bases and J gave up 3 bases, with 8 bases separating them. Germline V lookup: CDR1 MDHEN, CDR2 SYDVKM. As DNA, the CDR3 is TGTGCCAGCAGTTTGCAGGGTTACACTGAAGCTTTCTTT. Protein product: CASSLQGYTEAFF.

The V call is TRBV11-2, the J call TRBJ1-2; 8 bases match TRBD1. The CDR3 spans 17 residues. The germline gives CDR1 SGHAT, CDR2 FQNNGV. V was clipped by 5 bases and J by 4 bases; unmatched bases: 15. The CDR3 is CASSPTYSRTGFYGYTF. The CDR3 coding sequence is TGTGCCAGCAGCCCAACCTACTCCAGGACAGGGTTCTATGGCTACACCTTC.

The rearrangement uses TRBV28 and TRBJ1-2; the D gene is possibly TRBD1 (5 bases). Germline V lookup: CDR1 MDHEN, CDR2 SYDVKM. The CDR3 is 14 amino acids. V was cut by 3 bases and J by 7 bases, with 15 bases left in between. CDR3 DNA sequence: TGTGCCAGCAGTTTCGGAGGGACCTATGGTGGCTACACCTTC. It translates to CASSFGGTYGGYTF.